This entry lists 13 T cell receptor beta chains sequenced from one sample in a study of CD4 T cells in relation to SARS-CoV-2 and coronaviruses. TCRdb keeps only in-frame clones here, not all; method: immunoSEQ multiplex PCR. The sample lists 43,000 or so clones; over 75% were seen once. These receptors lack a known antigen. The material sequenced was naive CD4+ T cells from PBMCs, cultured in vitro. Regarding subset: naive CD4+ T cells isolated by negative enrichment. The receptors were sampled from an adult with COVID-19.

The rearrangement uses TRBV7-7 and TRBJ1-2, with D uncertain. The CDR3 contains 15 residues. Trimming took 7 bases from V and 1 from J, leaving 16 bases between them. Germline V gene lookup returns CDR1 SSHAT and CDR2 FNYEAQ (reference sequence). The CDR3 bases are TGTGCCAGCACCCCACCCCCCGTGTGTAACTATGGCTACACCTTC. Amino acids: CASTPPPVCNYGYTF.

V is TRBV24-1 and J is TRBJ1-4; 11 nucleotides align to TRBD1. The CDR3 spans 16 residues. The J segment lost 8 bases and the V segment lost 5 bases, leaving 9 bases of the junction unmatched. Germline V CDR1 and CDR2: KGHDR, SFDVKD. CDR3 residues: CATSAVTGTGGEKLFF. As DNA, the CDR3 is TGTGCCACCAGTGCCGTCACCGGGACAGGGGGGGAAAAACTGTTTTTT.

V and J are TRBV9 and TRBJ2-7, with D perhaps matching TRBD1 or TRBD2 (5 bases each). Trimming shortened V by 0 bases and J by 7 bases, and 11 bases separated the two germline ends. Germline V CDR1 and CDR2: SGDLS, YYNGEE. The CDR3 sequence is 13 residues long. The CDR3: CASSVAGAGEQYF. The CDR3 bases are TGTGCCAGCAGCGTAGCTGGGGCGGGTGAGCAGTACTTC.

V usage is TRBV27 and J usage is TRBJ2-3, with D perhaps TRBD2 (6 bases). V lost 5 bases, J lost 0 bases, and 30 bases lay in between. The CDR3 length is 21 residues. Germline V gene data show CDR1 as MNHEY and CDR2 as SMNVEV (reference sequence). CDR3 loop: CASSSLGEVNFGAYSTDTQYF. The CDR3 DNA reads as TGTGCCAGCAGTAGTTTAGGGGAGGTAAACTTCGGGGCCTACAGCACAGATACGCAGTATTTT.

This chain uses TRBV27 with TRBJ1-1; the match to TRBD1 covers 7 bases. This CDR3 comprises 14 residues. CDR1 is MNHEY and CDR2 is SMNVEV in the germline V gene (reference sequence). J gave up 1 base and V 3 bases, and 2 bases lay outside the gene matches. The DNA for the CDR3 is TGTGCCAGCAGTTTGGACAGGCGGAACACTGAAGCTTTCTTT. This encodes CASSLDRRNTEAFF.

This chain uses TRBV13 with TRBJ2-2; possibly TRBD2 for D (5 bases). CDR3 length equals 18 residues. Per germline, CDR1 PRHDT and CDR2 FYEKMQ (reference sequence). V lost 3 bases, J lost 9 bases, and 26 bases lay in between. The CDR3 here is CASSFTAGGMGVPRELFF. The DNA for the CDR3 is TGTGCCAGCAGCTTTACCGCGGGTGGGATGGGAGTTCCCCGGGAGCTGTTTTTT.

There are a few counts of this clone. The V and J genes are TRBV29-1 and TRBJ2-2; 7 bases are shared with TRBD1. Trimming at V came to 7 bases and at J to 1 base, leaving 0 bases not matched to a gene. Germline V CDR1 and CDR2: SQVTM, ANQGSEA. The CDR3 totals 12 residues. The CDR3 DNA is TGCAGCGGACAGGGGAACACCGGGGAGCTGTTTTTT. Encoded protein: CSGQGNTGELFF.

In its sample, this clone was seen once. The chain has TRBV21-1 and TRBJ2-3; the D segment call TRBD2 is taken from the table without a DNA check. TRBV21-1 is designated a pseudogene. This CDR3 region has 22 residues. The CDR3 DNA reads as TGTGCCAGCAGCACCCAAGTTGTACTAGCGGGAGAAAGTGTTCCGGGGACAGATACGCAGTATTTT. Its translation is CASSTQVVLAGESVPGTDTQYF.

There are a few counts of this clone. This chain's CDR3 is CAWSGNTF. The DNA for the CDR3 is TGTGCCTGGAGTGGAAACACCTTC. V gene TRBV30 combines with J gene TRBJ1-2; D is uncertain. Trimming took 1 base from V and 12 from J, leaving 3 bases between them. CDR1 GTSNPN and CDR2 SVGIG come from the germline V gene (reference sequence). CDR3 length equals 8 residues.

The chain carries TRBV3-1 (or the pseudogene TRBV3-2) and TRBJ2-7; 7 bases agree with TRBD1. Germline CDR1 and CDR2: LGHDT and YNNKEL (reference sequence). V gave up 4 bases and J gave up 2 bases; unmatched junction bases: 14. This CDR3 spans 17 amino acids. CDR3 protein: CASSPKGRGIGPYEQYF. The CDR3 DNA reads TGTGCCAGCAGCCCCAAGGGCAGGGGGATCGGCCCCTACGAGCAGTACTTC.

The chain uses TRBV5-1 and TRBJ2-5; D not resolved. This CDR3 has 11 amino acids. The germline V gene has CDR1 SGHRS and CDR2 YFSETQ. The germline V and J ends were trimmed by 2 bases and 3 bases, with 2 bases remaining between them. The CDR3 sequence: CASSFEETQYF. Written as DNA, the CDR3 is TGCGCCAGCAGCTTTGAAGAGACCCAGTACTTC. Together with reference TRBV5-1 and TRBJ2-5, the CDR3 gives the full variable domain: KAGVTQTPRYLIKTRGQQVTLSCSPISGHRSVSWYQQTPGQGLQFLFEYFSETQRNKGNFPGRFSGRQFSNSRSEMNVSTLELGDSALYLCASSFEETQYFGPGTRLLVL.

V usage is TRBV7-9 and J usage is TRBJ2-3; D might be TRBD2 (5 bases). Germline V gene lookup returns CDR1 SEHNR and CDR2 FQNEAQ (reference sequence). Trimming removed 4 bases from V and 2 bases from J, with 13 bases in between. This CDR3 comprises 15 residues. The DNA of the CDR3 is TGTGCCAGCAGCTCGGACTTGCTCCTCACAGATACGCAGTATTTT. Translated: CASSSDLLLTDTQYF.

The rearrangement uses TRBV9 and TRBJ1-1; D unresolved. Per germline, CDR1 SGDLS and CDR2 YYNGEE. V dropped 0 bases and J dropped 1 base, with 7 bases sitting between them. CDR3 length: 14 amino acids. CDR3 DNA sequence: TGTGCCAGCAGCGTAGAGCCGGGGAACACTGAAGCTTTCTTT. This gives the protein CASSVEPGNTEAFF. Variable domain in full (rest from reference TRBV9 and TRBJ1-1): DSGVTQTPKHLITATGQRVTLRCSPRSGDLSVYWYQQSLDQGLQFLIQYYNGEERAKGNILERFSAQQFPDLHSELNLSSLELGDSALYFCASSVEPGNTEAFFGQGTRLTVV.